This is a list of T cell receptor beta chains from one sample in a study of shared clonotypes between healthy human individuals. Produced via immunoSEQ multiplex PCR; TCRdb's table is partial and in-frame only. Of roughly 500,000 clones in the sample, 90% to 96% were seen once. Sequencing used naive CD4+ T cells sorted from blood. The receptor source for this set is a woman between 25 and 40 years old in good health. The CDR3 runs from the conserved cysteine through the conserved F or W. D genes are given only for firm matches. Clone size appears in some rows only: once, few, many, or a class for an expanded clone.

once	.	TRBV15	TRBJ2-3	TGTGCCACCAGCAGAGACAGCAGGCTAACAGATACGCAGTATTTT	CATSRDSRLTDTQYF
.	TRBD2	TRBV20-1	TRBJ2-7	TGCAGTGCAACCACTAGCGGCGAGCAGTACTTC	CSATTSGEQYF
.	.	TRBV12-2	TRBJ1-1	TGTGCAAGTCGCTTAGACTTGGAGGTCGTGAACACTGAAGCTTTCTTT	CASRLDLEVVNTEAFF
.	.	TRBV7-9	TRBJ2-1	TGTGCCAGCAGCCGGAGCCTCGTAGCCTCCTACAATGAGCAGTTCTTC	CASSRSLVASYNEQFF
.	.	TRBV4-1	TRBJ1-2	TGCGCCAGCAGCCAAGGACGTCAGGGGAGGGGCTACACCTTC	CASSQGRQGRGYTF
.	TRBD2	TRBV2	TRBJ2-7	TGTGCCAGCAGGCGACTAGCGGCTCGAAGGGACGAGCAGTACTTC	CASRRLAARRDEQYF
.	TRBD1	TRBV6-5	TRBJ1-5	TGTGCCAGCAGTTACGGGACAGGGAGGCACCAGCCCCAGCATTTT	CASSYGTGRHQPQHF
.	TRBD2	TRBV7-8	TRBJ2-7	TGTGCCAGCACCCGCCGACTAGCGGACAACTACGAGCAGTACTTC	CASTRRLADNYEQYF
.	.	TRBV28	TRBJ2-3	TGTGCCAGCAGTTTCCCTCCGGGCCAGCGCACAGATACGCAGTATTTT	CASSFPPGQRTDTQYF
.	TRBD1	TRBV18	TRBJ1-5	TGTGCCAGCTCCAGACAGGGCCCCAATCAGCCCCAGCATTTT	CASSRQGPNQPQHF
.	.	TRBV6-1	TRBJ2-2	TGTGCCAGCAGCCCCGTCGGACAGACCGGGGAGCTGTTTTTT	CASSPVGQTGELFF
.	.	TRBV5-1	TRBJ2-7	TGCGCCAGCAGCAGAGGGACCGGGACTTCGGATTACGAGCAGTACTTC	CASSRGTGTSDYEQYF
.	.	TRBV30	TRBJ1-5	TGTGCCTGGAGTACCGGGGGTAACAATCAGCCCCAGCATTTT	CAWSTGGNNQPQHF
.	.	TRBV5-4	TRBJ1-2	TGTGCCAGCAGACGTGGGACGGTAGCTAACTATGGCTACACCTTC	CASRRGTVANYGYTF
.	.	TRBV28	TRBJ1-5	TGTGCCAGCAGTTCCGGACAGTATAGCAATCAGCCCCAGCATTTT	CASSSGQYSNQPQHF
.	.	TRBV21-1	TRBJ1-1	TGTGCCAGCAGCATCACTTGGTTCAACAGGAAGAAAGCTTTCTTT	CASSITWFNRKKAFF
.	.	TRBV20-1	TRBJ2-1	TGCAGTGGGCGGGGTCCTTTAGAGCAGTTCTTC	CSGRGPLEQFF
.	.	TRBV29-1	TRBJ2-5	TGCAGCGTTGGAACGGTTGGGGAGACCCAGTACTTC	CSVGTVGETQYF
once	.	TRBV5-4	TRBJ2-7	TGTGCCAGCAGCTTTAAAGGGATCGACGAGCAGTACTTC	CASSFKGIDEQYF
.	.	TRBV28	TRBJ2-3	TGTGCCAGCAGTTTCCAGGGACCTAGCACAGATACGCAGTATTTT	CASSFQGPSTDTQYF
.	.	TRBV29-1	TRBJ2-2	TGCAGCGTCAGGACAGTAAGGGGCGGGGAGCTGTTTTTT	CSVRTVRGGELFF
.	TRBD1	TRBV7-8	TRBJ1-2	TGTGCCAGCAGCAGGCGGGACAGGGAGGGTAGTGGCTACACCTTC	CASSRRDREGSGYTF
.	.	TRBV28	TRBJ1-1	TGTGCCAGCAGTCGCGCCCGGGGGGGAAACACTGAAGCTTTCTTT	CASSRARGGNTEAFF
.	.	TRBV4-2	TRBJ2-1	TGTGCCAGCAGCCAAGATGGGTATTACAAAGGCGATGAGCAGTTCTTC	CASSQDGYYKGDEQFF
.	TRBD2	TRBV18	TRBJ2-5	TGTGCCAGCTCACCACGGCGGGAGCAGGGAGAGACCCAGTACTTC	CASSPRREQGETQYF
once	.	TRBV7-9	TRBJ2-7	TGTGCCAGCAGCTTACAGGGATCCTCCTACGAGCAGTACTTC	CASSLQGSSYEQYF
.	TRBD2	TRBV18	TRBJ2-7	TGTGCCAGCTCCACCCGGACTAGCGGGAGGACAACGAGCTCCTACGAGCAGTACTTC	CASSTRTSGRTTSSYEQYF
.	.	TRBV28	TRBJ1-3	TGTGCCAGCGGGGCCGACTTAGGGTCAAGCTCTGGAAACACCATATATTTT	CASGADLGSSSGNTIYF
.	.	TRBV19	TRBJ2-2	TGTGCCAGTCGAACAGGGCCCGGGGAGCTGTTTTTT	CASRTGPGELFF
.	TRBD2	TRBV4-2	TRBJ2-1	TGTGCCAGCAGGGATAGCGGGAGGGCCGTCAATGAGCAGTTCTTC	CASRDSGRAVNEQFF
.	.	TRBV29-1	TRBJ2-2	TGCAGCGTTGAATCGAACACCGGGGAGCTGTTTTTT	CSVESNTGELFF
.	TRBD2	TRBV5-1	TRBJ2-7	TGCGCCAGCAGCTTGGTGGTGACTAGCGGTACCTACGAGCAGTACTTC	CASSLVVTSGTYEQYF
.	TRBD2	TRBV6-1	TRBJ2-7	TGTGCCAGCAACCGAGCGGGACTAGAAAACTACGAGCAGTACTTC	CASNRAGLENYEQYF
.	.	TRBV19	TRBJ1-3	TGTGCCAGTAGATTTTCGGGGTCTGGAAACACCATATATTTT	CASRFSGSGNTIYF
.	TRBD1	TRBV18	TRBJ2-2	TGTGCCAGCTCACCACCGGGACAGGGGGCCGGGGAGCTGTTTTTT	CASSPPGQGAGELFF
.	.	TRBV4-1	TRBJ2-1	TGCGCCAGCAGCCAAGATCATGTAGCCCTAAACCTCTACAATGAGCAGTTCTTC	CASSQDHVALNLYNEQFF
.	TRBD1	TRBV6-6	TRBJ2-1	TGTGCCAGCACAACTTTAGGACAGGGAACTGAGCAGTTCTTC	CASTTLGQGTEQFF
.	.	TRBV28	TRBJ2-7	TGTGCCAGCAGTTTGGGGACCTACGAGCAGTACTTC	CASSLGTYEQYF
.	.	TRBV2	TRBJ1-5	TGTGCCAGTGGGGGGGGGCCGAGTCAGCCCCAGCATTTT	CASGGGPSQPQHF
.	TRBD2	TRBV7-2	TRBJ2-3	TGTGCCAGCAGCTCGGGACTAGCGGGAGCGGCAGATACGCAGTATTTT	CASSSGLAGAADTQYF
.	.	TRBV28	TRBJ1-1	TGTGCCAGCAGCTCTTCCCGACTGATCACTGAAGCTTTCTTT	CASSSSRLITEAFF
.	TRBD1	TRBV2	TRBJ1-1	TGTGCCAGCAGTCAACAGGGGGGGCACACTGAAGCTTTCTTT	CASSQQGGHTEAFF
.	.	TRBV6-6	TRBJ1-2	TGTGCCAGCAGGATTACATCATATGGCTACACCTTC	CASRITSYGYTF
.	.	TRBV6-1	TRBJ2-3	TGTGCCAGCAGTGAGTCAACCGGAGTTGATAGCACAGATACGCAGTATTTT	CASSESTGVDSTDTQYF
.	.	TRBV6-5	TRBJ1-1	TGTGCCAGCAGCAAATGGGGGGAGACTGAAGCTTTCTTT	CASSKWGETEAFF
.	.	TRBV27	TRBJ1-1	TGTGCCAGCAGCCCACTCCAGAGCACTGAAGCTTTCTTT	CASSPLQSTEAFF
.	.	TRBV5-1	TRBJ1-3	TGCGCCAGCAGCTTGTTGGGCGGAAACTCTGGAAACACCATATATTTT	CASSLLGGNSGNTIYF
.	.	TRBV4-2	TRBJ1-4	TGTGCCAGCAGCCAAGAGCTGCTCCCTTCGACTGAAAAACTGTTTTTT	CASSQELLPSTEKLFF
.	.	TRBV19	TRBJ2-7	TGTGCCAGTAGTCCCCACCCACCGGGACACGGGGAGCAGTACTTC	CASSPHPPGHGEQYF
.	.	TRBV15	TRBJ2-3	TGTGCCACCAGCAGGGGCTTCTTAGCGGAGGGAAGCACAGATACGCAGTATTTT	CATSRGFLAEGSTDTQYF
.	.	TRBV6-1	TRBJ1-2	TGTGCCAGCAGTGTTCGCTTTAACTATGGCTACACCTTC	CASSVRFNYGYTF
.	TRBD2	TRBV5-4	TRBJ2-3	TGTGCCAGCAGCTTAGGTCTAGCGGGTTCAGATACGCAGTATTTT	CASSLGLAGSDTQYF
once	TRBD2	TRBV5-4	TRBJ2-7	TGTGCCAGCAGCTTGGTTTTGTTGGGCGGGAGTTCCGGGGGCGAGCAGTACTTC	CASSLVLLGGSSGGEQYF
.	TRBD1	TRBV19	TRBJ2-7	TGTGCCAGTAGTATTCAGGGGGCTAGTTACGAGCAGTACTTC	CASSIQGASYEQYF
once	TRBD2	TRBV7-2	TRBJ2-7	TGTGCCAGCAGCGGTCCGGGACTAGCGGCCTCCTACGAGCAGTACTTC	CASSGPGLAASYEQYF